A selection of T cell receptor beta chains follows, all from one sample in a study of OX40 agonist ivuxolimab in advanced cancers. Generated by immunoSEQ multiplex PCR, the TCRdb table keeps only in-frame clones and is missing some. The sample holds 45,000 to 65,000 clones, around 90% seen once. Sequencing used CD4+ or CD8+ T cells sorted from blood, obtained in a trial of the OX40 agonist ivuxolimab. Every receptor here comes from an adult with an advanced solid tumor such as melanoma, head and neck, liver or kidney cancer. The CDR3 runs from the conserved cysteine through the conserved F or W. The D gene is left open where the match is weak. Clone size appears in some rows only: once, few, many, or a class for an expanded clone.

D	V	size	J	CDR3	DNA
TRBD1	TRBV27	.	TRBJ1-2	CASSLSGTGNGYTF	TGTGCCAGCAGTTTATCGGGGACAGGGAATGGCTACACCTTC
TRBD2	TRBV15	.	TRBJ2-2	CATSRGGTVAGAGELFF	TGTGCCACCAGCAGGGGTGGAACGGTAGCGGGGGCCGGGGAGCTGTTTTTT
.	TRBV5-1	.	TRBJ1-2	CASSLGGTRSYGYTF	TGCGCCAGCAGCTTGGGAGGCACCCGGAGCTATGGCTACACCTTC
TRBD1	TRBV7-9	.	TRBJ2-5	CASSLVGTGGEETQYF	TGTGCCAGCAGCTTGGTCGGGACAGGAGGTGAAGAGACCCAGTACTTC
.	TRBV19	.	TRBJ2-1	CASSNQPPYNEQFF	TGTGCCAGTAGTAACCAGCCCCCCTACAATGAGCAGTTCTTC
TRBD1	TRBV5-1	.	TRBJ1-1	CASSLISGGNTEAFF	TGCGCCAGCAGCTTGATTTCAGGGGGCAACACTGAAGCTTTCTTT
TRBD1	TRBV30	.	TRBJ2-5	CAWSLLQGETQYF	TGTGCCTGGAGTTTACTACAGGGGGAGACCCAGTACTTC
TRBD1	TRBV27	.	TRBJ2-7	CASSWGTGGFEQYF	TGTGCCAGCAGTTGGGGGACAGGGGGCTTCGAGCAGTACTTC
.	TRBV18	once	TRBJ2-3	CASSPPRSTPIGADTQYF	TGTGCCAGCTCACCACCCCGCTCTACACCCATCGGCGCAGATACGCAGTATTTT
.	TRBV7-6	.	TRBJ2-7	CASSLSYEQYF	TGTGCCAGCAGCCTCTCCTACGAGCAGTACTTC
TRBD2	TRBV27	.	TRBJ2-1	CASSLLAGGNNEQFF	TGTGCCAGCAGTCTGCTAGCGGGGGGGAACAATGAGCAGTTCTTC
.	TRBV7-6	.	TRBJ2-5	CASSFVDIREYQETQYF	TGTGCCAGCAGCTTTGTCGATATAAGGGAGTACCAAGAGACCCAGTACTTC
.	TRBV19	.	TRBJ1-5	CASSIGTISNQPQHF	TGTGCCAGTAGTATTGGGACAATTAGCAATCAGCCCCAGCATTTT
.	TRBV9	.	TRBJ2-1	CASSVDSPSGSSYNEQFF	TGTGCCAGCAGCGTAGACTCACCGTCGGGGAGCTCCTACAATGAGCAGTTCTTC
.	TRBV30	.	TRBJ2-5	CAWETVAETQYF	TGTGCCTGGGAGACCGTAGCGGAGACCCAGTACTTC
.	TRBV7-8	.	TRBJ2-3	CASSLAGRTDTQYF	TGTGCCAGCAGCTTAGCGGGACGCACAGATACGCAGTATTTT
TRBD1	TRBV7-9	.	TRBJ1-2	CASSLVGAGGASSGYTF	TGTGCCAGCAGCTTAGTCGGGGCAGGGGGCGCTTCGTCTGGCTACACCTTC
TRBD1	TRBV6-5	.	TRBJ1-4	CASRGVTGSNEKLFF	TGTGCCAGCAGGGGGGTGACAGGGAGTAATGAAAAACTGTTTTTT
TRBD1	TRBV7-2	.	TRBJ1-4	CASSYRQGRNEKLFF	TGTGCCAGCAGCTACCGACAGGGGAGGAATGAAAAACTGTTTTTT
TRBD2	TRBV9	few	TRBJ2-5	CASSAGLGSQETQYF	TGTGCCAGCAGCGCGGGACTAGGGTCCCAAGAGACCCAGTACTTC
.	TRBV27	.	TRBJ1-5	CASRKQVSNQPQHF	TGTGCCAGCAGGAAACAGGTTAGCAATCAGCCCCAGCATTTT
TRBD2	TRBV28	few	TRBJ2-7	CASSDSGRSYEQYF	TGTGCCAGCAGTGATAGCGGGAGGTCCTACGAGCAGTACTTC
TRBD1	TRBV7-9	.	TRBJ2-5	CASTNTGEETQYF	TGTGCCAGCACCAACACAGGGGAAGAGACCCAGTACTTC
.	TRBV5-1	.	TRBJ2-1	CASSLRTDHNEQFF	TGCGCCAGCAGCTTGAGGACAGACCACAATGAGCAGTTCTTC
.	TRBV7-2	.	TRBJ2-7	CASSLAGLAGLYEQYF	TGTGCCAGCAGCTTAGCCGGACTGGCGGGACTCTACGAGCAGTACTTC
.	TRBV6-5	.	TRBJ2-5	CASSFQTPFDETQYF	TGTGCCAGCAGTTTTCAGACGCCCTTTGATGAGACCCAGTACTTC
.	TRBV7-8	.	TRBJ2-5	CASSFSAVQETQYF	TGTGCCAGCAGCTTTTCGGCAGTACAAGAGACCCAGTACTTC
TRBD2	TRBV7-8	.	TRBJ2-5	CASSLELAAAETQYF	TGTGCCAGCAGCTTAGAACTAGCGGCGGCCGAGACCCAGTACTTC
.	TRBV30	.	TRBJ1-1	CAWSETVTEAFF	TGTGCCTGGAGCGAGACGGTCACTGAAGCTTTCTTT
.	TRBV14	.	TRBJ2-3	CASSQDEGRTDTQYF	TGTGCCAGCAGCCAAGATGAGGGGCGCACAGATACGCAGTATTTT
.	TRBV19	.	TRBJ2-2	CASSMWAGTGELFF	TGTGCCAGTAGTATGTGGGCTGGGACCGGGGAGCTGTTTTTT
.	TRBV30	.	TRBJ2-7	CAWSVSGALYEQYF	TGTGCCTGGAGTGTCTCAGGGGCCCTCTACGAGCAGTACTTC
.	TRBV15	.	TRBJ1-3	CATSGWGTEKWYSGNTIYF	TGTGCCACCAGTGGATGGGGCACGGAAAAATGGTACTCTGGAAACACCATATATTTT
.	TRBV7-3	.	TRBJ2-3	CASSPWEESDTQYF	TGTGCCAGCAGCCCTTGGGAGGAGTCGGATACGCAGTATTTT
.	TRBV11-2	.	TRBJ1-1	CASSPIPTGQNTEAFF	TGTGCCAGCAGCCCGATACCGACAGGCCAGAACACTGAAGCTTTCTTT
TRBD1	TRBV19	.	TRBJ1-4	CATTTGTVNEKLFF	TGTGCCACCACAACGGGGACAGTTAATGAAAAACTGTTTTTT
.	TRBV11-2	.	TRBJ1-3	CASSLDPRAGNTIYF	TGTGCCAGCAGCTTAGACCCGAGGGCTGGAAACACCATATATTTT
.	TRBV19	.	TRBJ2-6	CASSIQVSGANVLTF	TGTGCCAGTAGTATACAGGTCTCTGGGGCCAACGTCCTGACTTTC
.	TRBV6-1	.	TRBJ2-5	CASSEGTGEVETQYF	TGTGCCAGCAGTGAGGGGACCGGGGAAGTAGAGACCCAGTACTTC
TRBD2	TRBV13	.	TRBJ2-1	CASSLVSSGNLGEQFF	TGTGCCAGCAGCTTAGTTTCTAGCGGGAACTTAGGTGAGCAGTTCTTC
.	TRBV11-1	.	TRBJ2-6	CASSFTGASGGANVLTF	TGTGCCAGCAGCTTTACCGGTGCCTCAGGTGGGGCCAACGTCCTGACTTTC
.	TRBV28	.	TRBJ1-1	CASSLRGTEAFF	TGTGCCAGCAGTCTTCGGGGCACTGAAGCTTTCTTT
.	TRBV27	few	TRBJ1-1	CASSFSRVNTEAFF	TGTGCCAGCAGTTTTTCGAGGGTAAACACTGAAGCTTTCTTT
.	TRBV4-1	.	TRBJ2-1	CASSQGGSYNEQFF	TGCGCCAGCAGCCAAGGGGGCTCCTACAATGAGCAGTTCTTC